This T cell receptor beta chain was sequenced in a study of T-cell reconstitution after alpha-beta-depleted transplantation in children. Study observations and caveats: After transplant, at about two months, alpha-beta T cells were reportedly derived from several hundred expanded graft clones. T-cell counts and diversity at one year following transplant were attributed mainly to newly produced T cells.

Unique molecular identifiers tagged the TCRbeta library. TCRdb passed the PCR reads through MiXCR, listing each CDR3 protein once. The sample shows 65,000 to 90,000 distinct CDR3 sequences, approximately 10% of them seen only once. A word on this clonotype: Its cognate antigen is unknown.

CDR3 size: 15 residues. V lost 2 bases, J lost 0 bases, and 3 bases stayed unmatched. Germline-derived CDR1 and CDR2 are GTSNPN and SVGIG (reference sequence). This TCR was sampled from a boy aged 5 to 17 with acute myeloid leukemia, due to receive a stem cell transplant. This specimen was PBMCs, taken before TCRalphabeta/CD19-depleted stem cell transplant. The chain employs TRBV30 and TRBJ2-1, with 8 bases that match TRBD1. In nucleotides, the CDR3 is TGTGCCTGGAGTCGAGGACAGGGCTCCTACAATGAGCAGTTCTTC. As protein: CAWSRGQGSYNEQFF. The variable domain in full, with the rest retrieved from reference TRBV30 and TRBJ2-1, is SQTIHQWPATLVQPVGSPLSLECTVEGTSNPNLYWYRQAAGRGLQLLFYSVGIGQISSEVPQNLSASRPQDRQFILSSKKLLLSDSGFYLCAWSRGQGSYNEQFFGPGTRLTVL.